This passage covers 20 T cell receptor beta chains from one sample sequenced in a study of cytomegalovirus exposure and HLA in healthy donors. Researchers ran the PCR with 60 Vbeta and 13 Jbeta primers. The protocol was immunoSEQ multiplex PCR, while the TCRdb copy is restricted to in-frame clones and leaves out a portion. This sample's clone table lists approximately 100,000 clones. Sample: PBMCs. Receptor source: a man in his fifties in good health and CMV-seropositive.

The V call is TRBV7-3, the J call TRBJ2-1; 14 positions match TRBD2. Trimming cost V 2 bases and J 6 bases; bases outside gene matches: 3. There are 16 residues in the CDR3. Germline CDR1 SGHTA, CDR2 FQGTGA. In DNA form, the CDR3 reads TGTGCCAGCAGCTTAGGGGGGACTAGCGGGGGCAATGAGCAGTTCTTC. Translating gives CASSLGGTSGGNEQFF. The full variable domain, rest sourced from reference TRBV7-3 and TRBJ2-1, is GAGVSQTPSNKVTEKGKYVELRCDPISGHTALYWYRQSLGQGPEFLIYFQGTGAADDSGLPNDRFFAVRPEGSVSTLKIQRTERGDSAVYLCASSLGGTSGGNEQFFGPGTRLTVL.

The rearrangement joins TRBV5-4 to TRBJ2-1; a weak D match, TRBD2 (5 bases). CDR1 SGHNT and CDR2 YYREEE come from the germline V gene (reference sequence). The CDR3 sequence is 15 residues long. V was clipped by 3 bases and J by 4 bases, with 14 bases between them. Written as DNA, the CDR3 is TGTGCCAGCAGCTACTACGGACTGAAATACAATGAGCAGTTCTTC. Protein product: CASSYYGLKYNEQFF.

This chain connects TRBV30 to TRBJ2-7; D remains unclear. The CDR3 is 13 amino acids. Trimming cost V 1 base and J 1 base, with 8 bases left between them. In germline, CDR1 is GTSNPN, CDR2 SVGIG (reference sequence). The CDR3 coding sequence is TGTGCCTGGAGTGAAAATACATCCTACGAGCAGTACTTC. This encodes CAWSENTSYEQYF. The variable domain in full, completed from reference TRBV30 and TRBJ2-7, reads SQTIHQWPATLVQPVGSPLSLECTVEGTSNPNLYWYRQAAGRGLQLLFYSVGIGQISSEVPQNLSASRPQDRQFILSSKKLLLSDSGFYLCAWSENTSYEQYFGPGTRLTVT.

The genes are TRBV19 and TRBJ2-7, with a tentative D call TRBD2 (6 bases). The germline V gene has CDR1 LNHDA and CDR2 SQIVND (reference sequence). With 8 bases removed from V and 4 bases from J, the gap between germline ends came to 6 bases. The CDR3 length is 10 residues. The CDR3 region is CASRGYEQYF. DNA for the CDR3: TGTGCCAGTCGGGGGTACGAGCAGTACTTC.

The J gene is TRBJ1-1, the V gene TRBV18, with D tentatively TRBD1 (5 bases). The length of the CDR3 is 16 residues. Trimming shortened V by 3 bases and J by 2 bases, and 16 bases separated the two germline ends. From germline, CDR1 is KGHSH and CDR2 LQKENI. For the CDR3, the DNA is TGTGCCAGCTCACCTCCGGGACTCACTTTTAACACTGAAGCTTTCTTT. Protein: CASSPPGLTFNTEAFF. The full variable domain, rest sourced from reference TRBV18 and TRBJ1-1, is NAGVMQNPRHLVRRRGQEARLRCSPMKGHSHVYWYRQLPEEGLKFMVYLQKENIIDESGMPKERFSAEFPKEGPSILRIQQVVRGDSAAYFCASSPPGLTFNTEAFFGQGTRLTVV.

The chain links TRBV6-6 to TRBJ2-1, with TRBD2 matching over 7 bases. Germline V CDR1 and CDR2: MNHNY, SVGAGI (reference sequence). The CDR3 spans 16 residues. V was pared by 6 bases and J by 6 bases, with 14 bases of the junction left unmatched. The CDR3 region is CASSSTRGVGGNEQFF. DNA for the CDR3: TGTGCCAGCAGCTCTACTCGGGGGGTAGGTGGCAATGAGCAGTTCTTC.

The V gene is TRBV18, the J gene TRBJ1-2, with 9 bases fitting TRBD1. CDR1 and CDR2 from the germline V gene are KGHSH and LQKENI. J gave up 6 bases and V 4 bases, and 15 bases lay outside the gene matches. The CDR3 sequence is 17 residues long. CDR3 coding DNA: TGTGCCAGCTCACTTACGCAACCGGGACAGGGAAGCGATGGCTACACCTTC. Amino acid sequence: CASSLTQPGQGSDGYTF.

The rearrangement uses TRBV9 and TRBJ2-3; 7 positions agree with TRBD2. The CDR3 covers 14 residues. CDR1 SGDLS and CDR2 YYNGEE come from the germline V gene. J was trimmed by 6 bases and V by 3 bases; bases with no gene match: 7. The CDR3 spells CASSDRLASDTQYF. DNA for the CDR3: TGTGCCAGCAGCGACAGACTAGCTTCCGATACGCAGTATTTT. The full variable domain, completed using reference TRBV9 and TRBJ2-3, is DSGVTQTPKHLITATGQRVTLRCSPRSGDLSVYWYQQSLDQGLQFLIQYYNGEERAKGNILERFSAQQFPDLHSELNLSSLELGDSALYFCASSDRLASDTQYFGPGTRLTVL.

J is TRBJ2-1 and V is TRBV13; D may be TRBD2 (6 bases). Per germline, CDR1 PRHDT and CDR2 FYEKMQ (reference sequence). V lost 5 bases to trimming and J lost 4 bases, with 15 bases between them. The CDR3 covers 15 residues. The CDR3 region is CASSPPEGGYNEQFF. The CDR3 DNA is TGTGCCAGCAGCCCCCCAGAGGGAGGTTACAATGAGCAGTTCTTC.

This chain connects TRBV6-5 to TRBJ1-1; possible D gene TRBD1, 6 bases. Germline assignment: CDR1 MNHEY and CDR2 SVGAGI. The CDR3 extends over 13 amino acids. The V gene lost 6 bases and the J gene lost 11 bases, with 19 bases spanning the gap. CDR3 nucleotides: TGTGCCAGCAGGGCGGACAGTCTCGTCCGGGCTTTCTTT. This codes for CASRADSLVRAFF.

The J gene is TRBJ1-3, the V gene TRBV19, with 7 bases aligning to TRBD1. CDR1 is LNHDA and CDR2 is SQIVND in the germline V gene (reference sequence). V lost 4 bases and J lost 0; bases outside the gene matches: 6. The CDR3 covers 16 residues. DNA for the CDR3: TGTGCCAGTAGTACAGTACAGGGGTACTCTGGAAACACCATATATTTT. Translation gives CASSTVQGYSGNTIYF.

This chain uses TRBV7-9 with TRBJ2-7, with D perhaps TRBD2 (6 bases). CDR1 is SEHNR, CDR2 FQNEAQ, per germline (reference sequence). V lost 3 bases, J lost 1 base, and 13 bases lay in between. The CDR3 is 15 residues long. CDR3 sequence (DNA): TGTGCCAGCAGCTTTTCCGGGGGATTTTCCTACGAGCAGTACTTC. Residues: CASSFSGGFSYEQYF. Combining the CDR3 with reference TRBV7-9 and TRBJ2-7 gives the whole variable domain DTGVSQNPRHKITKRGQNVTFRCDPISEHNRLYWYRQTLGQGPEFLTYFQNEAQLEKSRLLSDRFSAERPKGSFSTLEIQRTEQGDSAMYLCASSFSGGFSYEQYFGPGTRLTVT.

The genes are TRBV9 and TRBJ1-2; a possible D gene is TRBD1 (5 bases). Trimming pared 4 bases from V and 5 bases from J, leaving 9 bases between. CDR3 length: 12 amino acids. CDR1 is SGDLS and CDR2 is YYNGEE in the germline V gene. CDR3 bases: TGTGCCAGCAGCCTAGAGGGGTATGGCTACACCTTC. This gives the protein CASSLEGYGYTF.

The chain joins TRBV7-9 to TRBJ1-1, with D possibly being TRBD1 (6 bases). CDR3 length equals 14 residues. Trimming removed 7 bases from V and 4 bases from J, with 16 bases in between. Germline V CDR1 and CDR2: SEHNR, FQNEAQ (reference sequence). Here the CDR3 DNA reads TGTGCCAGCAACGCCGGGGGGCTCGGCACTGAAGCTTTCTTT. Translated, it gives CASNAGGLGTEAFF. Using reference TRBV7-9 and TRBJ1-1 for the parts outside the CDR3, the full variable domain is DTGVSQNPRHKITKRGQNVTFRCDPISEHNRLYWYRQTLGQGPEFLTYFQNEAQLEKSRLLSDRFSAERPKGSFSTLEIQRTEQGDSAMYLCASNAGGLGTEAFFGQGTRLTVV.

J is TRBJ1-3 and V is TRBV4-1, with no clear D. There are 19 residues in the CDR3. Germline CDR1 is MGHRA and CDR2 is YSYEKL. Trimming cost V 3 bases and J 0 bases, with 21 bases left between them. CDR3 in amino acids: CASSQAGVPRYTSGNTIYF. The CDR3 DNA reads TGCGCCAGCAGCCAGGCCGGGGTCCCACGTTACACCTCTGGAAACACCATATATTTT.

The J gene is TRBJ2-1, the V gene TRBV4-1; 14 nucleotides agree with TRBD2. This CDR3 region has 18 residues. Per the germline V gene, CDR1 is MGHRA and CDR2 is YSYEKL. J gave up 7 bases and V 4 bases, and 12 bases lay outside the gene matches. This CDR3 is CASSPNGLAGGRWNEQFF. The CDR3 DNA reads TGCGCCAGCAGCCCGAACGGACTAGCGGGAGGAAGGTGGAATGAGCAGTTCTTC.

Comments on this clone: In the same sample, other DNA sequences code for this CDR3. The chain links TRBV6-1 to TRBJ2-7; tentatively, D is TRBD2 (6 bases). V dropped 3 bases and J dropped 5 bases, with 14 bases sitting between them. The CDR3 contains 14 residues. Per germline, CDR1 MNHNS and CDR2 SASEGT. DNA for the CDR3: TGTGCCAGCAGTGAGAACTCACAGCGGGACGAGCAGTACGTC. This translates into CASSENSQRDEQYV.

CDR3 region: CASSGGPSYEQYF. The CDR3 nucleotides are TGCGCCAGTTCGGGGGGACCCTCCTACGAGCAGTACTTC. The chain couples TRBV5-1 to TRBJ2-7; TRBD2 matches at 7 bases. After removal of 8 bases from V and 0 bases from J, the junction contained 5 bases not matched to a gene. Germline loops: CDR1 SGHRS, CDR2 YFSETQ. This CDR3 region has 13 residues. Full variable domain (rest looked up from reference TRBV5-1 and TRBJ2-7): KAGVTQTPRYLIKTRGQQVTLSCSPISGHRSVSWYQQTPGQGLQFLFEYFSETQRNKGNFPGRFSGRQFSNSRSEMNVSTLELGDSALYLCASSGGPSYEQYFGPGTRLTVT.

This rearrangement joins TRBV30 to TRBJ1-2; D gene unclear. This CDR3 is 12 amino acids long. CDR1 and CDR2 from the germline V gene are GTSNPN and SVGIG (reference sequence). Deletions cut 4 bases from V and 6 bases from J, with 12 bases between. This chain's CDR3 is CAWTLLGDGYTF. CDR3 sequence (DNA): TGTGCCTGGACCCTTCTAGGCGATGGCTACACCTTC.

The chain uses TRBV18 and TRBJ1-1, with 7 positions matching TRBD1. The V gene's germline CDR1 is KGHSH and CDR2 LQKENI. The CDR3 is made up of 14 amino acids. J lost 4 bases, V lost 2 bases, and 4 bases had no gene match. CDR3 region: CASSPRGPGTEAFF. The CDR3 DNA sequence: TGTGCCAGCTCACCAAGGGGGCCGGGCACTGAAGCTTTCTTT.